Listed here are 27 T cell receptor beta chains from one sample, sequenced in a study of shared clonotypes between healthy human individuals. Measured with immunoSEQ multiplex PCR; TCRdb has only the in-frame clones, and not every one. The sample includes 780,000 or so clones, 72% of them seen just once. Sequenced input: memory CD4+ T cells sorted from blood. Subset given: CD45RA-negative fraction. These receptors were taken from a woman in her 30s in good health.

This chain uses TRBV11-2 with TRBJ1-4; no definite D call. Germline-derived CDR1 and CDR2 are SGHAT and FQNNGV. CDR3 size: 13 residues. Trimming took 4 bases from V and 8 from J, leaving 11 bases between them. Written as DNA, the CDR3 is TGTGCCAGCAGCTGGGTTTTAGGGGAAAAACTGTTTTTT. This gives the protein CASSWVLGEKLFF.

The chain joins TRBV7-9 to TRBJ2-2; D is uncertain. V was clipped by 2 bases and J by 4 bases, with 5 bases between them. Germline loops: CDR1 SEHNR, CDR2 FQNEAQ (reference sequence). This CDR3 has 13 amino acids. The CDR3 nucleotides are TGTGCCAGCAGCTTAAACCCCACCGGGGAGCTGTTTTTT. Its translation is CASSLNPTGELFF.

V is TRBV20-1 and J is TRBJ2-5; D ambiguous. In germline, CDR1 is DFQATT, CDR2 SNEGSKA (reference sequence). The length of the CDR3 is 10 residues. The V end was cut by 3 bases, the J end by 5 bases, with 4 bases between. In nucleotides, the CDR3 is TGCAGTGCTAGGGGGGAGACCCAGTACTTC. Translating it yields CSARGETQYF.

V gene TRBV4-1 combines with J gene TRBJ2-1; 12 nucleotides line up with TRBD2. The CDR3 has 17 amino acids. V shed 0 bases and J 4 bases; nucleotides not matched to a gene: 4. Germline V CDR1 and CDR2: MGHRA, YSYEKL. CDR3 residues: CASSQDVTSGRYNEQFF. The CDR3 DNA reads as TGCGCCAGCAGCCAAGATGTCACTAGCGGGAGGTACAATGAGCAGTTCTTC.

The V call is TRBV11-2, the J call TRBJ2-7; unclear D gene. Trimming took off 1 base at V and 3 bases at J, with 10 bases between the two ends. Germline V CDR1 and CDR2: SGHAT, FQNNGV. The CDR3 runs 14 residues. Written as DNA, the CDR3 is TGTGCCAGCAGCTTAGGTTCAGCAATCTACGAGCAGTACTTC. Protein sequence: CASSLGSAIYEQYF.

Only one count was recorded for this clone. This chain connects TRBV2 to TRBJ1-3; D ambiguous. Deletions cut 0 bases from V and 0 bases from J, with 3 bases between. CDR3 size: 14 residues. Germline V gene lookup returns CDR1 SNHLY and CDR2 FYNNEI. The CDR3 coding sequence is TGTGCCAGCAGTGAAGCGCTCTCTGGAAACACCATATATTTT. Translating it yields CASSEALSGNTIYF.

The chain employs TRBV5-1 and TRBJ2-5; perhaps TRBD1 as D (5 bases). The CDR3 length is 13 residues. Germline lookup yields CDR1 SGHRS and CDR2 YFSETQ. Trimming took off 7 bases at V and 4 bases at J, with 14 bases between the two ends. The CDR3 reads CASLPQGGETQYF. CDR3 coding DNA: TGCGCCAGCCTCCCCCAGGGCGGAGAGACCCAGTACTTC.

Notes on this clone: At the DNA level, this CDR3 is encoded by other sequences in the same sample as well. The chain couples TRBV5-1 to TRBJ1-1; D is ambiguous. The germline gives CDR1 SGHRS, CDR2 YFSETQ. The CDR3 has 11 residues. Trimming left V 0 bases short and J 6 bases short, with 3 bases between. The CDR3 bases are TGCGCCAGCAGCTTGGGTCCTGAAGCTTTCTTT. It is translated as CASSLGPEAFF.

The CDR3 DNA is TGTGCCAGCAGGACCGCGAGCGGGGGGAACACTGAAGCTTTCTTT. This encodes CASRTASGGNTEAFF. This chain links TRBV28 with TRBJ1-1; tentatively, D is TRBD1 (5 bases). CDR3 length: 15 amino acids. The V gene's germline CDR1 is MDHEN and CDR2 SYDVKM. Trimming cost V 6 bases and J 1 base, with 15 bases left between them.

This chain uses TRBV5-1 with TRBJ2-1; D is perhaps TRBD2 (5 bases). This CDR3 region has 12 residues. V lost 4 bases and J 6 bases, leaving 8 bases between the germline ends. From germline, CDR1 is SGHRS and CDR2 YFSETQ. This CDR3 reads CASSTTSNEQFF. The CDR3 nucleotides are TGCGCCAGCAGCACCACTAGCAATGAGCAGTTCTTC.

The chain carries TRBV6-6 and TRBJ2-4; 10 bases match TRBD1. This CDR3 spans 15 amino acids. Trimming removed 5 bases from V and 5 bases from J; junction bases left unmatched: 6. Germline loops: CDR1 MNHNY, CDR2 SVGAGI (reference sequence). In nucleotides, the CDR3 is TGTGCCAGCAGTGGCCGGGACAGGGGAGAAAACATTCAGTACTTC. Residues: CASSGRDRGENIQYF.

This chain connects TRBV27 to TRBJ2-5; 7 positions agree with TRBD1. This CDR3 is 12 amino acids long. Germline CDR1 is MNHEY and CDR2 is SMNVEV (reference sequence). The ends lost 7 bases at V and 2 bases at J; junction bases unmatched: 1. The CDR3 spells CASKDRQETQYF. CDR3 DNA sequence: TGTGCCAGCAAGGACAGGCAAGAGACCCAGTACTTC.

V gene TRBV6-5 combines with J gene TRBJ2-1, with unresolved D. Trimming pared 5 bases from V and 9 bases from J, leaving 14 bases between. Germline CDR1 is MNHEY and CDR2 is SVGAGI. This CDR3 contains 13 residues. The CDR3 nucleotides read TGTGCCAGCAGTACGAGGTTAAATGGTGAGCAGTTCTTC. It translates to CASSTRLNGEQFF.

Comments on this clone: Because the CDR3's place on the DNA is in doubt, the DNA is left out and the CDR3 is given as listed by TCRdb. The rearrangement joins TRBV21-1 to TRBJ2-3; the D segment call TRBD2 is taken from the table without a DNA check. TRBV21-1 is a listed pseudogene. From its first to its last residue, the CDR3 has 18 amino acids. The CDR3 spells CASSEVGVASGTADTQYF.

V is TRBV7-9 and J is TRBJ2-1; D call uncertain. The V gene lost 4 bases and the J gene lost 0 bases, with 10 bases spanning the gap. This CDR3 comprises 15 residues. Germline values: CDR1 SEHNR, CDR2 FQNEAQ (reference sequence). CDR3 residues: CASSWRTFSYNEQFF. CDR3 DNA sequence: TGTGCCAGCAGCTGGAGAACCTTCTCCTACAATGAGCAGTTCTTC.

V and J are TRBV5-4 and TRBJ2-2; tentatively, D is TRBD1 (5 bases). V lost 1 base to trimming and J lost 1 base, with 11 bases between them. This CDR3 has 16 residues. CDR1 and CDR2 from the germline V gene are SGHNT and YYREEE (reference sequence). The CDR3 sequence is CASSLYPGQNTGELFF. CDR3 nucleotide sequence: TGTGCCAGCAGCTTGTATCCAGGGCAGAACACCGGGGAGCTGTTTTTT. Combining the CDR3 with reference TRBV5-4 and TRBJ2-2 gives the whole variable domain ETGVTQSPTHLIKTRGQQVTLRCSSQSGHNTVSWYQQALGQGPQFIFQYYREEENGRGNFPPRFSGLQFPNYSSELNVNALELDDSALYLCASSLYPGQNTGELFFGEGSRLTVL.

This chain joins TRBV25-1 and TRBJ2-7; 10 bases fit TRBD1. The CDR3 has 16 residues. Per the germline V gene, CDR1 is MGHDK and CDR2 is SYGVNS. Trimming at V came to 4 bases and at J to 0 bases, leaving 6 bases not matched to a gene. The CDR3, as DNA: TGTGCCAGCAGTGCGTCATGGGACAGGGGCTCCTACGAGCAGTACTTC. It encodes CASSASWDRGSYEQYF.

The rearrangement uses TRBV2 and TRBJ1-1; D possibly corresponds to TRBD1 (6 bases). V shed 7 bases and J shed 2 bases, with 17 bases lying between them. Germline lookup yields CDR1 SNHLY and CDR2 FYNNEI. The CDR3 is 15 residues long. CDR3 amino acids: CASNTQGGPNTEAFF. The CDR3 DNA reads as TGTGCCAGCAATACACAGGGAGGACCTAACACTGAAGCTTTCTTT. Supplemented by reference TRBV2 and TRBJ1-1, the full variable domain reads EPEVTQTPSHQVTQMGQEVILRCVPISNHLYFYWYRQILGQKVEFLVSFYNNEISEKSEIFDDQFSVERPDGSNFTLKIRSTKLEDSAMYFCASNTQGGPNTEAFFGQGTRLTVV.

The gene calls are TRBV19 and TRBJ1-4; D is ambiguous. Germline V gene data show CDR1 as LNHDA and CDR2 as SQIVND (reference sequence). Trimming pared 4 bases from V and 0 bases from J, leaving 9 bases between. This CDR3 is built from 15 residues. The DNA for the CDR3 is TGTGCCAGTAGTACAACAGCTGCAACTAATGAAAAACTGTTTTTT. The encoded protein is CASSTTAATNEKLFF.

This clone was detected once. V is TRBV2 and J is TRBJ2-1; 10 bases line up with TRBD1. Germline V gives CDR1 SNHLY, CDR2 FYNNEI. The junction had 17 bases not matched to a gene; V was cut back by 6 bases and J by 3 bases. This CDR3 comprises 19 residues. The CDR3 coding sequence is TGTGCCAGCAGGGAACGGGTCAAACGGACAGGGGGTAACTACAATGAGCAGTTCTTC. Amino acids: CASRERVKRTGGNYNEQFF. Full variable domain (missing parts from reference TRBV2 and TRBJ2-1): EPEVTQTPSHQVTQMGQEVILRCVPISNHLYFYWYRQILGQKVEFLVSFYNNEISEKSEIFDDQFSVERPDGSNFTLKIRSTKLEDSAMYFCASRERVKRTGGNYNEQFFGPGTRLTVL.

This rearrangement joins TRBV7-7 to TRBJ2-1; 11 nucleotides line up with TRBD2. Germline lookup yields CDR1 SSHAT and CDR2 FNYEAQ (reference sequence). With 5 bases clipped from V and 5 bases from J, the junction kept 5 bases outside the gene matches. The CDR3 has 15 residues. The chain's CDR3 is CASSTGTSGNNEQFF. The CDR3 DNA is TGTGCCAGCAGCACAGGGACTAGCGGAAACAATGAGCAGTTCTTC. Filled out from reference TRBV7-7 and TRBJ2-1, the complete variable domain reads GAGVSQSPRYKVTKRGQDVTLRCDPISSHATLYWYQQALGQGPEFLTYFNYEAQPDKSGLPSDRFSAERPEGSISTLTIQRTEQRDSAMYRCASSTGTSGNNEQFFGPGTRLTVL.

J is TRBJ1-2 and V is TRBV14, with 7 bases lining up with TRBD1. The junction had 2 bases not matched to a gene; V was cut back by 0 bases and J by 4 bases. Germline CDR1 and CDR2: SGHDN and FVKESK. This CDR3 has 14 amino acids. This CDR3 reads CASSQERDSYGYTF. CDR3 nucleotides: TGTGCCAGCAGCCAAGAAAGGGACAGCTATGGCTACACCTTC.

This clone occurred once. This rearrangement joins TRBV7-9 to TRBJ2-7; D gene ambiguous. The CDR3 length is 14 residues. Trimming stripped 0 bases from V and 5 bases from J, with 11 bases between. Germline CDR1 SEHNR, CDR2 FQNEAQ (reference sequence). As DNA, the CDR3 is TGTGCCAGCAGCTTAGCGGGAACTGGGAACGAGCAGTACTTC. This translates into CASSLAGTGNEQYF.

The rearrangement uses TRBV28 and TRBJ2-4; 7 bases are a match to TRBD2. Germline V gene sequence: CDR1 MDHEN, CDR2 SYDVKM. The J segment lost 3 bases and the V segment lost 4 bases, leaving 6 bases of the junction unmatched. The CDR3 runs 15 residues. The CDR3 here is CASSWEGFGKNIQYF. CDR3 nucleotides: TGTGCCAGCAGTTGGGAGGGGTTCGGCAAAAACATTCAGTACTTC. Supplemented by reference TRBV28 and TRBJ2-4, the full variable domain reads DVKVTQSSRYLVKRTGEKVFLECVQDMDHENMFWYRQDPGLGLRLIYFSYDVKMKEKGDIPEGYSVSREKKERFSLILESASTNQTSMYLCASSWEGFGKNIQYFGAGTRLSVL.

The gene calls are TRBV5-8 and TRBJ2-4; 7 nucleotides match TRBD1. V shed 4 bases and J 0 bases; nucleotides not matched to a gene: 4. Germline V CDR1 and CDR2: SGHTS, YDEGEE. There are 15 residues in the CDR3. CDR3 region: CASSDRAPAKNIQYF. For the CDR3, the DNA is TGTGCCAGCAGCGACAGGGCCCCAGCCAAAAACATTCAGTACTTC.

The chain recombines TRBV5-1 with TRBJ2-5; D call uncertain. CDR1 and CDR2 (germline): SGHRS, YFSETQ. The CDR3 consists of 13 residues. Trimming cost V 3 bases and J 2 bases, with 8 bases left between them. CDR3 region: CASSSFSQETQYF. The CDR3 DNA follows: TGCGCCAGCAGCTCTTTCTCGCAAGAGACCCAGTACTTC.

The chain uses TRBV18 and TRBJ1-1; D gene ambiguous. The CDR3 has 14 residues. Germline V lookup: CDR1 KGHSH, CDR2 LQKENI. With 2 bases removed from V and 1 base from J, the gap between germline ends came to 8 bases. The CDR3 DNA sequence: TGTGCCAGCTCACCAGGTTTTGGGAACACTGAAGCTTTCTTT. Protein product: CASSPGFGNTEAFF.